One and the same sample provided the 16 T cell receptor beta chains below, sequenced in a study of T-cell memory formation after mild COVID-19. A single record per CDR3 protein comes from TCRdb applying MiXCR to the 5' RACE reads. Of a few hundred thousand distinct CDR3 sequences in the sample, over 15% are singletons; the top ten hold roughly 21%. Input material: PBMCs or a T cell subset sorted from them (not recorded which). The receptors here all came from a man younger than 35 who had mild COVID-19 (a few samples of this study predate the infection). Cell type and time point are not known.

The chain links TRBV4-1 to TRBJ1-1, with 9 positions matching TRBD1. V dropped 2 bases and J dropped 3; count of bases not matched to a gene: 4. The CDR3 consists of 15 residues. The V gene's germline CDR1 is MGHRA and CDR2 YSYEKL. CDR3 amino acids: CASSQTGGWDTEAFF. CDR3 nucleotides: TGCGCCAGCAGCCAAACAGGGGGCTGGGACACTGAAGCTTTCTTT.

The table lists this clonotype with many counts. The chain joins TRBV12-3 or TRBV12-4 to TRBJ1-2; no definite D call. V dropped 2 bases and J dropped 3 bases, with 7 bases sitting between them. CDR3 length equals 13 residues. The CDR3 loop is CASSLSGDYGYTF. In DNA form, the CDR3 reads TGTGCCAGCAGTTTATCCGGGGACTATGGCTACACCTTC.

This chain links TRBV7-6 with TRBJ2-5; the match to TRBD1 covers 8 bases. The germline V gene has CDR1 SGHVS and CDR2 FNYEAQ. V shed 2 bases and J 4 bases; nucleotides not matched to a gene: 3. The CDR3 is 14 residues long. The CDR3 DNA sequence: TGTGCCAGCAGCTTACAGGACAGGGCAGAGACCCAGTACTTC. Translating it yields CASSLQDRAETQYF.

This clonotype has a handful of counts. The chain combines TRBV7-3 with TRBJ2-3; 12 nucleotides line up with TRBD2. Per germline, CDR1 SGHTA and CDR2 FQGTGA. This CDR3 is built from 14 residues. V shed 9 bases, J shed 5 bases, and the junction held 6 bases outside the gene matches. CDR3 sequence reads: CASLAGGPGDTQYF. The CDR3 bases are TGTGCCAGTCTAGCGGGGGGGCCTGGAGATACGCAGTATTTT.

The CDR3 DNA reads as TGTGCCAGCAGGACCGGACAGAACACTGAAGCTTTCTTT. Its protein product is CASRTGQNTEAFF. V gene TRBV2 combines with J gene TRBJ1-1; D might be TRBD1 (5 bases). The CDR3 is made up of 13 amino acids. CDR1 is SNHLY, CDR2 FYNNEI, per germline. Trimming left V 6 bases short and J 1 base short, with 9 bases between. The variable domain in full, completed from reference TRBV2 and TRBJ1-1, reads EPEVTQTPSHQVTQMGQEVILRCVPISNHLYFYWYRQILGQKVEFLVSFYNNEISEKSEIFDDQFSVERPDGSNFTLKIRSTKLEDSAMYFCASRTGQNTEAFFGQGTRLTVV.

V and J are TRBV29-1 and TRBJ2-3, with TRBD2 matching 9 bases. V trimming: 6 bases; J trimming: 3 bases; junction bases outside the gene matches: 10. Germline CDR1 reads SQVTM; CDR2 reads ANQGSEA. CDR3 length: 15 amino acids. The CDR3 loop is CSVARLRGGTDTQYF. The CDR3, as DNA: TGCAGCGTGGCCCGCTTGCGGGGGGGGACAGATACGCAGTATTTT.

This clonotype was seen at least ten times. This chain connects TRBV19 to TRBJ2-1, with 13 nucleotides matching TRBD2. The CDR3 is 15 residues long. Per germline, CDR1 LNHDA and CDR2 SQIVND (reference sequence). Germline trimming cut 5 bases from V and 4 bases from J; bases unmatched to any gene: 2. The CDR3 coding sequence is TGTGCCAGTAGTGGGACTAGCGGGGATTACAATGAGCAGTTCTTC. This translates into CASSGTSGDYNEQFF.

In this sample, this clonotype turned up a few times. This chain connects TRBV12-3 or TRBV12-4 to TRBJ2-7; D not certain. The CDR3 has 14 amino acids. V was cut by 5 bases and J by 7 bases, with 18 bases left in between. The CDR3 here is CASSPRFGTEEQYV. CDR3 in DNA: TGTGCCAGCAGTCCCCGGTTTGGAACGGAGGAGCAGTACGTC.

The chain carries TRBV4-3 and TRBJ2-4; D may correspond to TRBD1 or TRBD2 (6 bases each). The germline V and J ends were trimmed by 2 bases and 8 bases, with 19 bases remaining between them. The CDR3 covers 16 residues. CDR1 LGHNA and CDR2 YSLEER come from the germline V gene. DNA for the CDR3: TGCGCCAGCAGCCAACGTAAGGGGGGTGGTTTGCACATTCAGTACTTC. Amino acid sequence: CASSQRKGGGLHIQYF.

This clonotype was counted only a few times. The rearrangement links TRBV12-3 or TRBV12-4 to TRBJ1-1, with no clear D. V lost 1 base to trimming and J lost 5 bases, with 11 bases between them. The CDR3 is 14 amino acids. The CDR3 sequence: CASSLEGLGTEAFF. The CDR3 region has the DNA TGTGCCAGCAGTTTAGAGGGCCTAGGGACTGAAGCTTTCTTT.

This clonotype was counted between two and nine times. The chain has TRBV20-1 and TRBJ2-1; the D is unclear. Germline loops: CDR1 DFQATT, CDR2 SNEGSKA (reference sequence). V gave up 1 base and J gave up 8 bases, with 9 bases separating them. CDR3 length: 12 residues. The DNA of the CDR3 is TGCAGTGCTAGAGGGACGTTGGATGAGCAGTTCTTC. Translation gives CSARGTLDEQFF.

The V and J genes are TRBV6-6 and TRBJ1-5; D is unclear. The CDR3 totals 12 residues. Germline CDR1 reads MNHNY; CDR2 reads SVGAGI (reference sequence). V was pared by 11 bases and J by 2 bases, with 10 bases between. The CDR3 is CAGGWGNQPQHF. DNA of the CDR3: TGTGCCGGAGGCTGGGGCAATCAGCCCCAGCATTTT.

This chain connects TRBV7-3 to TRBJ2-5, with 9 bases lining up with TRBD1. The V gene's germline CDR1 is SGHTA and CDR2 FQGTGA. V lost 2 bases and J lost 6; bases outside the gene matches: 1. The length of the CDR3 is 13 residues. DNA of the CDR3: TGTGCCAGCAGCTTAGGACAGGGGAAGACCCAGTACTTC. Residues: CASSLGQGKTQYF.

The CDR3, as DNA: TGCAGCCTCTCGAGGGGCGGGGGTGAGCAGTTCTTC. It specifies CSLSRGGGEQFF. This rearrangement joins TRBV20-1 to TRBJ2-1; 7 nucleotides match TRBD2. This CDR3 region has 12 residues. Germline assignment: CDR1 DFQATT and CDR2 SNEGSKA (reference sequence).

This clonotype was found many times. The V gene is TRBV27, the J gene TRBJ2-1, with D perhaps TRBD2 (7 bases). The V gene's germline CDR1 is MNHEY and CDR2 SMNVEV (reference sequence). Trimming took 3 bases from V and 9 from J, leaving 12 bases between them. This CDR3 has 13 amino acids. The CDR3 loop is CASSLSGGGEQFF. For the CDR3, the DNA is TGTGCCAGCAGTTTGTCGGGGGGCGGTGAGCAGTTCTTC.

CDR3 in DNA: TGTGCCAGCACCATAACGAACACCGGGGAGCTGTTTTTT. Translating gives CASTITNTGELFF. J is TRBJ2-2 and V is TRBV11-2, with D unclear. The CDR3 contains 13 residues. With 7 bases removed from V and 0 bases from J, the gap between germline ends came to 6 bases. The germline CDR1 and CDR2 sequences are SGHAT and FQNNGV.